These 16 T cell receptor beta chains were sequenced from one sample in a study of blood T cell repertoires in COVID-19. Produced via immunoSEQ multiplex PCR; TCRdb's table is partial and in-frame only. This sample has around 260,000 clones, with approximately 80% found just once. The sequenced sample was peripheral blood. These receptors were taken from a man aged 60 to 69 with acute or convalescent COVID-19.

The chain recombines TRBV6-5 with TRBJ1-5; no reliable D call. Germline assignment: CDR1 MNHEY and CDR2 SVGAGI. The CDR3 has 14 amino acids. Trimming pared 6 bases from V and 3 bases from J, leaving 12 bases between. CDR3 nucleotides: TGTGCCAGCAGGACGGCACACTACAATCAGCCCCAGCATTTT. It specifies CASRTAHYNQPQHF.

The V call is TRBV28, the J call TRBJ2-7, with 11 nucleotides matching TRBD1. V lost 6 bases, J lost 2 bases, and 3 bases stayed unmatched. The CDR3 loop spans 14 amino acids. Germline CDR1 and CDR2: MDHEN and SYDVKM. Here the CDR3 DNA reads TGTGCCAGCAGCGGGACAGGGGGGGCCTACGAGCAGTACTTC. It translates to CASSGTGGAYEQYF.

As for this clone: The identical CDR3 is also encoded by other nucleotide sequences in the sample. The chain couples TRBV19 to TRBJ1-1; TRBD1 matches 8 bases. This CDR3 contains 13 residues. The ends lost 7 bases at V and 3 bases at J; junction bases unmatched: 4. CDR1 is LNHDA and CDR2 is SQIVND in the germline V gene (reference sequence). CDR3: CASTVDRDTEAFF. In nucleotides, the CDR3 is TGTGCCAGTACCGTGGACAGGGACACTGAAGCTTTCTTT.

The CDR3, as DNA: TGTGCCAGCAGTATACAGGGGCACACCGGGGAGCTGTTTTTT. This codes for CASSIQGHTGELFF. The J gene is TRBJ2-2, the V gene TRBV6-5, with TRBD1 identical over 7 bases. This CDR3 spans 14 amino acids. The junction had 3 bases not matched to a gene; V was cut back by 5 bases and J by 3 bases. CDR1 MNHEY and CDR2 SVGAGI come from the germline V gene.

CDR3 amino acids: CASSPQDSGSGYTF. CDR3 in DNA: TGTGCCAGCAGCCCACAAGATTCCGGGTCTGGCTACACCTTC. The V gene is TRBV7-9, the J gene TRBJ1-2; D is ambiguous. This CDR3 region has 14 residues. Germline V CDR1 and CDR2: SEHNR, FQNEAQ (reference sequence). V dropped 5 bases and J dropped 7 bases, with 17 bases sitting between them.

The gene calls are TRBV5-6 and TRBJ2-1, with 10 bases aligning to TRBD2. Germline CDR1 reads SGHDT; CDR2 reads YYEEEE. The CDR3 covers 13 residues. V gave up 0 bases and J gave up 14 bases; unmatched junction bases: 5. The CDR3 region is CASSLVLAGAKFF. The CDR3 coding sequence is TGTGCCAGCAGCTTGGTTCTAGCGGGGGCGAAGTTCTTC.

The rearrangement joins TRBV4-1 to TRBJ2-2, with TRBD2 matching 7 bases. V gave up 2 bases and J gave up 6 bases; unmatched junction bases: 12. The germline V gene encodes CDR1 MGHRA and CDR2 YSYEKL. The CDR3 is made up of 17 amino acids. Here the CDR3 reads CASSQRAFRTRSGELFF. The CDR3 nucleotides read TGCGCCAGCAGCCAAAGGGCTTTTCGGACTAGGTCCGGGGAGCTGTTTTTT.

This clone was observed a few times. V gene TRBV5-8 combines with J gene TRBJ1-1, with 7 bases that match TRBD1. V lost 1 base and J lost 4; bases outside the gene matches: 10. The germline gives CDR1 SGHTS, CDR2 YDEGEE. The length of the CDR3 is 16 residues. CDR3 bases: TGTGCCAGCAGCTTGCAACAGGGGATGCATGGCACTGAAGCTTTCTTT. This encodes CASSLQQGMHGTEAFF. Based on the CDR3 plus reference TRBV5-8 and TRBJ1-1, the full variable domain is EAGVTQSPTHLIKTRGQQATLRCSPISGHTSVYWYQQALGLGLQFLLWYDEGEERNRGNFPPRFSGRQFPNYSSELNVNALELEDSALYLCASSLQQGMHGTEAFFGQGTRLTVV.

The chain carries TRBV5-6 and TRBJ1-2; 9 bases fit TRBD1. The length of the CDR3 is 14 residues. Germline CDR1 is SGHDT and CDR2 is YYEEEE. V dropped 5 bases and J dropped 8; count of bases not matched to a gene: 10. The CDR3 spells CASRLQGARGGYTF. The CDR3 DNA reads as TGTGCCAGCAGACTACAGGGGGCAAGGGGAGGCTACACCTTC.

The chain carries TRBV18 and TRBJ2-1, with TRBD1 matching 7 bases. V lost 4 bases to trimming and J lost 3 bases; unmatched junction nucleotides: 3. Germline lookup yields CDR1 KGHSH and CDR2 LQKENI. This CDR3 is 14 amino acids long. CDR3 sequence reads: CASSLTGVYNEQFF. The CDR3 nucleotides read TGTGCCAGCTCACTTACAGGGGTCTACAATGAGCAGTTCTTC.

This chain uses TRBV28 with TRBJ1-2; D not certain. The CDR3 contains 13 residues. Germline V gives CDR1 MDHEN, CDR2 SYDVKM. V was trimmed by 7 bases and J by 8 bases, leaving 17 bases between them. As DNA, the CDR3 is TGTGCCAGCAACGCCGACGTAAAGCGGGGCTACACCTTC. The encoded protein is CASNADVKRGYTF.

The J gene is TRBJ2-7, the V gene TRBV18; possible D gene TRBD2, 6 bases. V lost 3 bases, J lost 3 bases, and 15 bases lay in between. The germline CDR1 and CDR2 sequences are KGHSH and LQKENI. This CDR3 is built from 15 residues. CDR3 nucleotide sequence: TGTGCCAGCTCACCTCGCGGGGTGGGGGGCTACGAGCAGTACTTC. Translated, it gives CASSPRGVGGYEQYF.

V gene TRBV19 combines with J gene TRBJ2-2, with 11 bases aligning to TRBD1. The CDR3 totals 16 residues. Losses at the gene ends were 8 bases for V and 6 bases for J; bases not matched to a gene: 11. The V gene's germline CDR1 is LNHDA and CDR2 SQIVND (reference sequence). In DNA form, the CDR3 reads TGTGCCAGTGCACGGGACAGGGGGTTGGGTGCCGGGGAGCTGTTTTTT. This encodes CASARDRGLGAGELFF. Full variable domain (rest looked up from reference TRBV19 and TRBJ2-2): DGGITQSPKYLFRKEGQNVTLSCEQNLNHDAMYWYRQDPGQGLRLIYYSQIVNDFQKGDIAEGYSVSREKKESFPLTVTSAQKNPTAFYLCASARDRGLGAGELFFGEGSRLTVL.

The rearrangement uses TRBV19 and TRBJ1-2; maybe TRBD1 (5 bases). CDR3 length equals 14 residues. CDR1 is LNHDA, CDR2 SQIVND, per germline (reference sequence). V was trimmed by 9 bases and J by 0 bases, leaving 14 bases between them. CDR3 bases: TGTGCCAGCCGTTTAGGGGCGTCTAACTATGGCTACACCTTC. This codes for CASRLGASNYGYTF.

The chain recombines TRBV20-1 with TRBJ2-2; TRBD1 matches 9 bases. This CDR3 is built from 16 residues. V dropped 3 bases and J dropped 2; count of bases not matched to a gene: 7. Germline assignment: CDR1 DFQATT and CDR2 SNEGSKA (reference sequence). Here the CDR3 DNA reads TGCAGTGCTAGTAGATCGGGACAGGGTAACACCGGGGAGCTGTTTTTT. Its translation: CSASRSGQGNTGELFF.

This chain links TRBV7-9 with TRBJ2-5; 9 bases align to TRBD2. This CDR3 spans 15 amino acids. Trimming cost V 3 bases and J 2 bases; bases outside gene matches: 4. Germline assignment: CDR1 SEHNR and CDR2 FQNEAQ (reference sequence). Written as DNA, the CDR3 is TGTGCCAGCAGCTTCACGCGGGAGGGACAAGAGACCCAGTACTTC. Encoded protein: CASSFTREGQETQYF.